This TCR beta chain emerged from a study of beta chain features in type 1 diabetes. Study-level points and caveats: TCRB CDR3 length was moderately but significantly reduced in all four CD4+ subsets of Type 1 diabetes patients.

A word on this clone: Antigen unknown.

The whole isolated RNA underwent reverse transcription, so sequencing captured expressed TCRB transcripts. Profiling relied on immunoSEQ multiplex PCR, and the TCRdb table lists in-frame clones only, not all of them. This table has 250,000 or so clones, roughly 22% appearing once. Sample: naive CD4+ T cells from blood. The TCR was taken from a middle-aged woman with type 1 diabetes.

This chain's CDR3 is CASSLLAESSYNEQFF. The CDR3 nucleotides are TGTGCCAGCAGTCTACTAGCTGAGAGCTCCTACAATGAGCAGTTCTTC. The J gene is TRBJ2-1, the V gene TRBV27, with D tentatively TRBD2 (6 bases). CDR3 length: 16 residues. Germline CDR1 and CDR2: MNHEY and SMNVEV (reference sequence). The ends were cut back, 5 bases at V and 0 bases at J, with 14 bases in the middle.